A selection of T cell receptor beta chains follows, all from one sample in a study of T cells after yellow fever vaccination. TCRdb passed the 5' RACE reads through MiXCR, listing each CDR3 protein once. The data show 300,000 to 350,000 distinct CDR3 sequences, with around 4.3% seen just once and around 19% held by the top ten. Sequencing was performed on PBMCs, taken 15 days after the yellow fever booster vaccination. Receptor source: a man aged 18 to 29 who received the YFV17D yellow fever vaccine. Each CDR3 is given with its conserved first and last residue. Fields, in order: J gene, V gene, D gene, clone size, CDR3 DNA, CDR3 protein. A D gene is named only where the DNA matches it firmly. Clone size is not always given. Where it is, it says once, few, many or a class for expanded clones.

TRBJ2-7,TRBV10-3,TRBD2,.,TGTGCCATCAAGAAACTAGCGACATACCACGAGCAGTACTTC,CAIKKLATYHEQYF
TRBJ2-1,TRBV29-1,TRBD1,many,TGCAGCGTTGGCCAGGGGGACTACAATGAGCAGTTCTTC,CSVGQGDYNEQFF
TRBJ2-2,TRBV10-3,TRBD1,few,TGTGCCATCGAACCGGGACAGGGAGGGACCGGGGAGCTGTTTTTT,CAIEPGQGGTGELFF
TRBJ2-5,TRBV4-3,.,many,TGCGCCAGCAGCCAAGATTTCCCAGGGGAGCAAGAGACCCAGTACTTC,CASSQDFPGEQETQYF
TRBJ1-5,TRBV3-1,.,few,TGTGCCAGCAGCCAAGGCAGCTATCAGCCCCAGCATTTT,CASSQGSYQPQHF
TRBJ2-5,TRBV2,.,many,TGTGCCAGCAGTCGTAGCGTCTGGACCCAGTACTTC,CASSRSVWTQYF
TRBJ2-1,TRBV20-1,.,many,TGCAGTGCCCCCCGGACTACCGTAAATGAGCAGTTCTTC,CSAPRTTVNEQFF
TRBJ1-5,TRBV12-3/TRBV12-4,.,.,TGTGCCAGCAGTTTAGCCCCGGGTATGCAGCCCCAGCATTTT,CASSLAPGMQPQHF
TRBJ2-7,TRBV30,.,.,TGTGCCTGGAGTGTAGGGAGCCAGTACGAGCAGTACTTC,CAWSVGSQYEQYF
TRBJ1-5,TRBV28,.,many,TGTGCCAGCATCCAAAGCGGGGGATATAGCAATCAGCCCCAGCATTTT,CASIQSGGYSNQPQHF
TRBJ2-3,TRBV18,.,.,TGTGCCAGCTCACCGGTAGCTAGCACAGATACGCAGTATTTT,CASSPVASTDTQYF
TRBJ1-1,TRBV7-2,TRBD1,many,TGTGCCAGCAGCTTACAGGGGGTGGGCACTGAAGCTTTCTTT,CASSLQGVGTEAFF
TRBJ2-7,TRBV7-9,.,many,TGTGCCAGCAGCTTAGGGGACAACTACGAGCAGTACTTC,CASSLGDNYEQYF
TRBJ2-7,TRBV6-2/TRBV6-3,.,few,TGTGCCAGCAGTTACAGGGACGGCTACTCCTACGAGCAGTACTTC,CASSYRDGYSYEQYF
TRBJ1-2,TRBV7-9,.,many,TGTGCCAGCAGCTTCGGTAATCCGGGTGACTATGGCTACACCTTC,CASSFGNPGDYGYTF
TRBJ1-2,TRBV7-3,TRBD1,.,TGTGCCAGCAGCGGTATTACCCGGACAGGAAACTATGGCTACACCTTC,CASSGITRTGNYGYTF
TRBJ1-3,TRBV7-2,.,.,TGTGCCAGCACGTCTTCTCCTTTTGGCAGGGGTGACACCATATATTTT,CASTSSPFGRGDTIYF
TRBJ1-5,TRBV27,.,few,TGTGCCAGCAGTTTATTGTCGGGGCACAGCAATCAGCCCCAGCATTTT,CASSLLSGHSNQPQHF
TRBJ2-3,TRBV3-1,TRBD2,many,TGTGCCAGCAGCCCATGGACTAGCTTCGTCCCAGATACGCAGTATTTT,CASSPWTSFVPDTQYF
TRBJ2-5,TRBV10-1,TRBD1,few,TGCGCCAGCAGCCATGGACAGGGCACGTACCAAGAGACCCAGTACTTC,CASSHGQGTYQETQYF
TRBJ2-2,TRBV29-1,.,many,TGCAGCGTGATCCGGGCTCCCCAGGGAACCGGGGAGCTGTTTTTT,CSVIRAPQGTGELFF
TRBJ1-5,TRBV10-3,.,many,TGTGCCATCAGTGAATACCTTAGCAATCAGCCCCAGCATTTT,CAISEYLSNQPQHF
TRBJ2-5,TRBV3-1,.,many,TGTGCCAGCAGCCGACCGGGACAAGAGACCCAGTACTTC,CASSRPGQETQYF
TRBJ1-5,TRBV7-9,.,many,TGTGCCAGCAGCTTAGATTTCTCTCAGCCCCAGCATTTT,CASSLDFSQPQHF
TRBJ2-1,TRBV5-1,.,many,TGCGCCAGCAGCTTGCAGGTGAGCTCCTACAATGAGCAGTTCTTC,CASSLQVSSYNEQFF
TRBJ2-2,TRBV11-1,.,many,TGTGCCAGCAGCTCAAGGCAGCTGAACACCGGGGAGCTGTTTTTT,CASSSRQLNTGELFF
TRBJ1-4,TRBV12-5,.,many,TGTGCTAGTGGGAACTCCGGGACGCGGGAAAAACTGTTTTTT,CASGNSGTREKLFF
TRBJ1-1,TRBV7-9,.,many,TGTGCCAGCAGCTTTGCACAGGGTTTGAACACTGAAGCTTTCTTT,CASSFAQGLNTEAFF